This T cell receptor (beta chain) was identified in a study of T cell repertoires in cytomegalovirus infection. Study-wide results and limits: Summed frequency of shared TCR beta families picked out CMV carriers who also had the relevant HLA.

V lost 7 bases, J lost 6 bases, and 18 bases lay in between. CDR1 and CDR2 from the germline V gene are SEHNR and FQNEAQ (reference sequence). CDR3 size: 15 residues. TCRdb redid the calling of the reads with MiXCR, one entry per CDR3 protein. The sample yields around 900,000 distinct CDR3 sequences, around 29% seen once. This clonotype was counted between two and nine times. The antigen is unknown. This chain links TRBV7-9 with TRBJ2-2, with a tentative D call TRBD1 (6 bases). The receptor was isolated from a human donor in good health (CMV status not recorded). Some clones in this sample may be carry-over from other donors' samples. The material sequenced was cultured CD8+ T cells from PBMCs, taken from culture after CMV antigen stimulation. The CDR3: CASTTPQGFPGELFF. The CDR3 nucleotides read TGTGCCAGCACCACTCCACAGGGTTTCCCCGGGGAGCTGTTTTTT.